This note documents a single TCR beta chain sequence. These data come from a study of CD8 T cells in Susac syndrome. Germline CDR1 and CDR2: LGHDT and YNNKEL (reference sequence). This CDR3 has 14 amino acids. Trimming stripped 0 bases from V and 4 bases from J, with 9 bases between. RNA was extracted with the RNeasy kit, and a quantity of 0.5 to 1 ug was reverse transcribed using random hexamers. The authors amplified TCR beta CDR3 across 54 Vbeta and 13 Jbeta using immunoSEQ multiplex PCR. TCRdb used MiXCR to reprocess the immunoSEQ multiplex PCR reads, holding one entry per CDR3 protein. The repertoire holds some 200,000 distinct CDR3 sequences, with about 95% as singletons.

The TCR sequence derives from a human donor with multiple sclerosis. The rearrangement uses TRBV3-1 and TRBJ1-2; no reliable D call. The sample was CD4+ T cells from PBMCs. The CDR3 nucleotides read TGTGCCAGCAGCCAAGATCTGGCGGTCTATGGCTACACCTTC. It is translated as CASSQDLAVYGYTF.